Shown below are 2 T cell receptor beta chains from a single sample sequenced in a study of blood T cell repertoires in COVID-19. Sequenced by immunoSEQ multiplex PCR; TCRdb stores in-frame clones only, minus some. The table shows about 190,000 clones, with approximately 91% occurring only once. Sequencing input: peripheral blood. Receptors were obtained from a man aged 25-45 years with acute or convalescent COVID-19.

A single count supports this clone. This rearrangement joins TRBV12-3 or TRBV12-4 to TRBJ1-6, with 8 nucleotides matching TRBD1. The CDR3 is 13 residues long. V shed 5 bases and J 10 bases; nucleotides not matched to a gene: 4. CDR3 sequence: CASSLTGGSPLHF. The CDR3 nucleotides are TGTGCCAGCAGTCTTACAGGGGGATCACCCCTCCACTTT.

This sequence joins TRBV7-9 and TRBJ2-7; D may be TRBD2 (7 bases). V was pared by 5 bases and J by 0 bases, with 20 bases between. This CDR3 comprises 17 residues. Germline V gene data show CDR1 as SEHNR and CDR2 as FQNEAQ (reference sequence). The CDR3 is CASSPLGRGVSSYEQYF. The CDR3 nucleotides are TGTGCCAGCAGCCCCCTAGGGAGGGGGGTGAGCTCCTACGAGCAGTACTTC. Filled out from reference TRBV7-9 and TRBJ2-7, the complete variable domain reads DTGVSQNPRHKITKRGQNVTFRCDPISEHNRLYWYRQTLGQGPEFLTYFQNEAQLEKSRLLSDRFSAERPKGSFSTLEIQRTEQGDSAMYLCASSPLGRGVSSYEQYFGPGTRLTVT.